This TCR beta chain was captured in a study of sequential checkpoint blockade in melanoma. Study-wide context: Maintenance nivolumab came after either treatment sequence.

Specified treatment: randomized to nivolumab then ipilimumab (arm A) or the reverse (arm B). In this sample, this clone turned up once. V was clipped by 0 bases and J by 5 bases, with 11 bases between them. The CDR3 consists of 14 residues. Germline V lookup: CDR1 SGHDT, CDR2 YYEEEE. Sequenced by immunoSEQ multiplex PCR; TCRdb stores in-frame clones only, minus some. The sample has tens of thousands of clones; about two thirds are singletons. The chain is built from TRBV5-6 and TRBJ1-2, with D possibly matching TRBD1 (5 bases). The sample consisted of CD8+ T cells sorted from blood (inferred from file names), taken from a patient given nivolumab and ipilimumab in sequence. The receptor's source is a human donor with melanoma. Written as DNA, the CDR3 is TGTGCCAGCAGCTTGGGACAGACGTGGTATGGCTACACCTTC. This codes for CASSLGQTWYGYTF.